This TCR beta chain was identified in a study of blood T cell repertoires in COVID-19. About the research overall: The United States, Italy and Spain supplied acute and convalescent COVID-19 samples. The analysed material was cDNA or gDNA that came from T cells, B-cell-depleted T cells, or PBMCs.

The authors' processing: Estimates of nucleated cell counts were drawn from the amplification of reference gene primers. Sequencing was performed with immunoSEQ multiplex PCR; in TCRdb, only in-frame clones are kept and a portion is missing. The DNA was the basis for D and trimming; V, J and clone size are from that table. The sample records 100,000 to 150,000 clones, around nine tenths being singletons. Germline CDR1 reads MDHEN; CDR2 reads SYDVKM. Deletions cut 10 bases from V and 0 bases from J, with 19 bases between. CDR3 length: 15 amino acids. V is TRBV28 and J is TRBJ2-7; a possible D gene is TRBD2 (6 bases). The source material was peripheral blood. The sequence came from an elderly woman with acute or convalescent COVID-19. Here the CDR3 reads CATIPEGRLSYEQYF. Written as DNA, the CDR3 is TGTGCCACCATCCCGGAGGGGAGGCTCTCCTACGAGCAGTACTTC.